This section outlines one T cell receptor (beta chain) sequence together with its context. Libraries were prepared by immunoSEQ multiplex PCR; TCRdb keeps only in-frame clonotypes and omits some of them. The table has approximately 45,000 clones, roughly 86% seen once. The sample comes from a study of blood T cell repertoires in COVID-19. Germline CDR1 and CDR2: SEHNR and FQNEAQ (reference sequence). The J segment lost 0 bases and the V segment lost 4 bases, leaving 11 bases of the junction unmatched. The CDR3 covers 17 residues. Sequenced input: peripheral blood. The chain recombines TRBV7-9 with TRBJ2-7, with 8 bases that match TRBD2. The TCR originated in a human donor in a cohort sampled during active COVID-19. The CDR3 here is CASSSPRTSSTSYEQYF. CDR3 sequence (DNA): TGTGCCAGCAGCTCGCCCCGGACTAGCTCGACCTCCTACGAGCAGTACTTC.